This entry lists 24 T cell receptor beta chains sequenced from one sample in a study of CD8+ T cells in alopecia areata. The sample's treatment: oral pan-JAK inhibitor, 5-10 mg twice daily. Sequencing used cDNA as its template, made by extracting RNA and reverse transcribing it. The method was immunoSEQ multiplex PCR; TCRdb's version includes in-frame clones alone and lacks a portion of them. The top ten hold around 18% of the sample, which has some 44,000 clones, just under 95% seen once. This sample comprised CD8+ T cells sorted from blood, obtained at week 24, from a patient treated with tofacitinib. These receptors were collected from a human donor with alopecia areata.

The chain uses TRBV28 and TRBJ2-5; maybe TRBD2 (5 bases). V lost 5 bases, J lost 10 bases, and 11 bases lay in between. Germline V gives CDR1 MDHEN, CDR2 SYDVKM. The CDR3 is 11 amino acids. CDR3 loop: CASSGSGRQYF. For the CDR3, the DNA is TGTGCCAGCAGTGGCAGCGGTCGCCAGTACTTC.

The chain recombines TRBV19 with TRBJ1-5, with D perhaps TRBD1 (5 bases). V lost 5 bases and J 2 bases, leaving 13 bases between the germline ends. Germline-derived CDR1 and CDR2 are LNHDA and SQIVND (reference sequence). The CDR3 runs 15 residues. CDR3 amino acids: CASSYVRAGNQPQHF. For the CDR3, the DNA is TGTGCCAGTAGTTACGTCAGGGCTGGCAATCAGCCCCAGCATTTT. The entire variable domain, with the rest obtained from reference TRBV19 and TRBJ1-5, is as follows: DGGITQSPKYLFRKEGQNVTLSCEQNLNHDAMYWYRQDPGQGLRLIYYSQIVNDFQKGDIAEGYSVSREKKESFPLTVTSAQKNPTAFYLCASSYVRAGNQPQHFGDGTRLSIL.

V is TRBV30 and J is TRBJ2-5; 7 bases are a match to TRBD1. Judging by the DNA end, TRBJ2-7 fits better; the J call may be wrong. Per the germline V gene, CDR1 is GTSNPN and CDR2 is SVGIG (reference sequence). The CDR3 runs 13 residues. The CDR3 protein is CAWSVGQGDEQYF. CDR3 nucleotides: TGTGCCTGGAGTGTAGGGCAGGGGGACGAGCAGTACTTC.

This clone was detected once. V gene TRBV29-1 combines with J gene TRBJ2-7; D gene unclear. The CDR3 length is 13 residues. V lost 4 bases, J lost 0 bases, and 10 bases lay in between. The germline V gene has CDR1 SQVTM and CDR2 ANQGSEA. Written as DNA, the CDR3 is TGCAGCGTTGTTGGGGTCCACTCCTACGAGCAGTACTTC. Amino acid sequence: CSVVGVHSYEQYF.

This chain joins TRBV19 and TRBJ2-1; D remains unclear. This CDR3 is 13 amino acids long. CDR1 and CDR2 from the germline V gene are LNHDA and SQIVND (reference sequence). Trimming shortened V by 4 bases and J by 4 bases, and 8 bases separated the two germline ends. The CDR3 DNA sequence: TGTGCCAGTAGTAATTGGGGTTACAATGAGCAGTTCTTC. It codes for CASSNWGYNEQFF.

This chain uses TRBV7-2 with TRBJ2-5; 10 nucleotides line up with TRBD2. The CDR3 extends over 14 amino acids. From germline, CDR1 is SGHTA and CDR2 FQGNSA. Trimming at V came to 2 bases and at J to 4 bases, leaving 1 base not matched to a gene. Written as DNA, the CDR3 is TGTGCCAGCAGCTTACTAGCGGGGGCAGAGACCCAGTACTTC. Its protein product is CASSLLAGAETQYF.

The rearrangement links TRBV1 to TRBJ2-2; TRBD2 is the table's D call and was not checked against the DNA. TRBV1 is designated a pseudogene. The CDR3 consists of 18 residues. CDR3 region: CTSSQDPLAGAYTGELFF. The CDR3 bases are TGCACCAGCAGCCAAGATCCCCTAGCGGGGGCCTACACCGGGGAGCTGTTTTTT.

The chain carries TRBV19 and TRBJ2-2; tentative D call: TRBD1 (5 bases). The CDR3 length is 14 residues. Germline loops: CDR1 LNHDA, CDR2 SQIVND (reference sequence). V gave up 1 base and J gave up 7 bases, with 10 bases separating them. The CDR3 is CASSIGAGHGELFF. The CDR3 coding sequence is TGTGCCAGTAGTATAGGAGCAGGGCACGGGGAGCTGTTTTTT.

This chain links TRBV4-1 with TRBJ2-2; D is uncertain. V gave up 0 bases and J gave up 6 bases, with 11 bases separating them. This CDR3 has 15 residues. CDR1 is MGHRA and CDR2 is YSYEKL in the germline V gene. The CDR3 DNA sequence: TGCGCCAGCAGCCAAGATTATCCAACCTCCGGGGAGCTGTTTTTT. This translates into CASSQDYPTSGELFF.

V is TRBV2 and J is TRBJ2-3; D may be TRBD2 (6 bases). V dropped 7 bases and J dropped 1 base, with 18 bases sitting between them. From germline, CDR1 is SNHLY and CDR2 FYNNEI. The CDR3 loop spans 16 amino acids. CDR3 nucleotide sequence: TGTGCCAGCACTCTACTAGCCTTGGGGGGCACAGATACGCAGTATTTT. Its protein is CASTLLALGGTDTQYF. The whole variable domain, filled in from reference TRBV2 and TRBJ2-3, reads EPEVTQTPSHQVTQMGQEVILRCVPISNHLYFYWYRQILGQKVEFLVSFYNNEISEKSEIFDDQFSVERPDGSNFTLKIRSTKLEDSAMYFCASTLLALGGTDTQYFGPGTRLTVL.

The genes are TRBV6-5 and TRBJ2-7; D is unclear. Trimming left V 2 bases short and J 2 bases short, with 10 bases between. CDR1 is MNHEY and CDR2 is SVGAGI in the germline V gene. CDR3 length equals 14 residues. CDR3 region: CASSYNQQTYEQYF. The CDR3 nucleotides read TGTGCCAGCAGTTACAACCAGCAAACCTACGAGCAGTACTTC.

The gene calls are TRBV6-5 and TRBJ1-2; D perhaps matches TRBD1 (5 bases). Per the germline V gene, CDR1 is MNHEY and CDR2 is SVGAGI. Trimming stripped 2 bases from V and 4 bases from J, with 11 bases between. CDR3 length: 14 residues. This CDR3 is CASSYAGPGYGYTF. CDR3 nucleotides: TGTGCCAGCAGTTACGCAGGGCCCGGCTATGGCTACACCTTC.

The chain carries TRBV27 and TRBJ1-2, with TRBD1 identical over 7 bases. V lost 3 bases to trimming and J lost 3 bases; unmatched junction nucleotides: 4. The germline gives CDR1 MNHEY, CDR2 SMNVEV (reference sequence). The CDR3 loop spans 14 amino acids. For the CDR3, the DNA is TGTGCCAGCAGTTTCCAGGGGGGAGACTATGGCTACACCTTC. It is translated as CASSFQGGDYGYTF.

The chain couples TRBV29-1 to TRBJ2-7; 9 nucleotides line up with TRBD2. The germline V gene has CDR1 SQVTM and CDR2 ANQGSEA. Trimming at V came to 7 bases and at J to 1 base, leaving 5 bases not matched to a gene. The CDR3 length is 13 residues. CDR3 sequence reads: CSAVAGVSYEQYF. In DNA form, the CDR3 reads TGCAGCGCTGTAGCGGGGGTTTCCTACGAGCAGTACTTC.

The chain uses TRBV29-1 and TRBJ2-5, with 9 bases lining up with TRBD1. CDR3 length: 17 amino acids. The V gene's germline CDR1 is SQVTM and CDR2 ANQGSEA. V gave up 6 bases and J gave up 5 bases; unmatched junction bases: 19. The CDR3 reads CSVDPNRPDRGGETQYF. The CDR3 DNA follows: TGCAGCGTCGACCCCAACCGACCGGACAGGGGCGGTGAGACCCAGTACTTC.

V gene TRBV15 combines with J gene TRBJ2-2; 7 nucleotides align to TRBD2. The ends lost 0 bases at V and 0 bases at J; junction bases unmatched: 4. The CDR3 is made up of 17 amino acids. Per germline, CDR1 LNHNV and CDR2 YYDKDF (reference sequence). The CDR3 reads CATSRDREGANTGELFF. Written as DNA, the CDR3 is TGTGCCACCAGCAGAGATAGGGAGGGCGCGAACACCGGGGAGCTGTTTTTT. The full variable domain, rest sourced from reference TRBV15 and TRBJ2-2, is DAMVIQNPRYQVTQFGKPVTLSCSQTLNHNVMYWYQQKSSQAPKLLFHYYDKDFNNEADTPDNFQSRRPNTSFCFLDIRSPGLGDTAMYLCATSRDREGANTGELFFGEGSRLTVL.

This chain connects TRBV13 to TRBJ2-2; 7 nucleotides match TRBD1. The CDR3 spans 18 residues. The V gene's germline CDR1 is PRHDT and CDR2 FYEKMQ (reference sequence). V shed 4 bases and J 2 bases; nucleotides not matched to a gene: 13. The CDR3 region has the DNA TGTGCCAGCAGCTCAACGCTCAGGACAGGACCAAACACCGGGGAGCTGTTTTTT. It specifies CASSSTLRTGPNTGELFF. Full variable domain (remainder filled in from reference TRBV13 and TRBJ2-2): AAGVIQSPRHLIKEKRETATLKCYPIPRHDTVYWYQQGPGQDPQFLISFYEKMQSDKGSIPDRFSAQQFSDYHSELNMSSLELGDSALYFCASSSTLRTGPNTGELFFGEGSRLTVL.

The chain carries TRBV29-1 and TRBJ2-2; 11 bases fit TRBD1. The CDR3 is 15 amino acids. Looked up from germline, CDR1 is SQVTM and CDR2 is ANQGSEA. After removal of 4 bases from V and 4 bases from J, the junction contained 5 bases not matched to a gene. DNA for the CDR3: TGCAGCGTTGCGGACAGGGGGCTCGGCACCGGGGAGCTGTTTTTT. This gives the protein CSVADRGLGTGELFF.

This clone appeared a single time. The rearrangement uses TRBV7-2 and TRBJ2-3; tentatively, D is TRBD2 (6 bases). Germline CDR1 reads SGHTA; CDR2 reads FQGNSA. Trimming shortened V by 10 bases and J by 6 bases, and 23 bases separated the two germline ends. The CDR3 spans 15 residues. CDR3 region: CATPAAGSGRDTQYF. The CDR3 nucleotides read TGTGCCACCCCAGCGGCGGGGTCGGGCCGCGATACGCAGTATTTT.

The chain links TRBV15 to TRBJ2-3; D unclear. CDR3 length equals 17 residues. CDR1 LNHNV and CDR2 YYDKDF come from the germline V gene (reference sequence). V gave up 3 bases and J gave up 0 bases, with 16 bases separating them. The DNA of the CDR3 is TGTGCCACCAGCAGCTCCTTGTCAGTTGCCAGCACAGATACGCAGTATTTT. Protein: CATSSSLSVASTDTQYF.

The DNA of the CDR3 is TGTGCCAGCAGCCTAGGACTGTACAATGAGCAGTTCTTC. It codes for CASSLGLYNEQFF. The chain joins TRBV7-3 to TRBJ2-1; perhaps TRBD2 as D (5 bases). The CDR3 runs 13 residues. Between the trimmed V and J ends, which lost 5 bases and 4 bases, there was a span of 9 bases. Germline CDR1 reads SGHTA; CDR2 reads FQGTGA.

The rearrangement links TRBV27 to TRBJ2-7; D assignment may be TRBD1 or TRBD2 (5 bases each). Between the trimmed V and J ends, which lost 4 bases and 3 bases, there was a span of 13 bases. The CDR3 is made up of 14 amino acids. Germline CDR1 reads MNHEY; CDR2 reads SMNVEV (reference sequence). The CDR3 loop is CASSSTPGHYEQYF. CDR3 in DNA: TGTGCCAGCAGTTCAACCCCGGGGCACTACGAGCAGTACTTC.

This clone was counted only a few times. The chain has TRBV28 and TRBJ2-3; 9 positions match TRBD2. The trim removed 4 bases at V and 1 base at J, leaving 6 bases unmatched. The CDR3 extends over 16 amino acids. Germline CDR1 is MDHEN and CDR2 is SYDVKM. The CDR3 region has the DNA TGTGCCAGCAGTTCCCCTAGCGGGGAGCGCACAGATACGCAGTATTTT. It encodes CASSSPSGERTDTQYF.

This clone was detected once. The chain has TRBV29-1 and TRBJ2-7; the D is unclear. Germline CDR1 is SQVTM and CDR2 is ANQGSEA. CDR3 length: 13 residues. Trimming pared 2 bases from V and 1 base from J, leaving 9 bases between. The CDR3 DNA sequence: TGCAGCGTTGAAACGCAGCAGTCCTACGAGCAGTACTTC. As protein: CSVETQQSYEQYF.